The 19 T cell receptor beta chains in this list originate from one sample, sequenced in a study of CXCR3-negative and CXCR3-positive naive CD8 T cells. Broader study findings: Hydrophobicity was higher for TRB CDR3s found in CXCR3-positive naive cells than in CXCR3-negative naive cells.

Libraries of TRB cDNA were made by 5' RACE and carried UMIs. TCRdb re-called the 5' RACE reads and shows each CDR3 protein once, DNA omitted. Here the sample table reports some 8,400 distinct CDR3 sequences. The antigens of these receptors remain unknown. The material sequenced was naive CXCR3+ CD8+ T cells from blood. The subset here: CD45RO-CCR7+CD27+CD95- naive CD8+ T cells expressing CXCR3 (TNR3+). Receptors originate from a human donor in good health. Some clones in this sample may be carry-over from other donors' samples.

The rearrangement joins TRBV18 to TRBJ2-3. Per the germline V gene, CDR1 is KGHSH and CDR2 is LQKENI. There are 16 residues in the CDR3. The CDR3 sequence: CASSPKLEFFTDTQYF.

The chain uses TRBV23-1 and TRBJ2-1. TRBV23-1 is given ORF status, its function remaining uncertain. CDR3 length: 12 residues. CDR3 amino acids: CASSQGCYEQFF.

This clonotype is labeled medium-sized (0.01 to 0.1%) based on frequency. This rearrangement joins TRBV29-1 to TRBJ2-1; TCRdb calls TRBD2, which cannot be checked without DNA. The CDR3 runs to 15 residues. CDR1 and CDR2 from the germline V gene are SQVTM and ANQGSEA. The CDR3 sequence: CSGGQQLAGVGEQFF.

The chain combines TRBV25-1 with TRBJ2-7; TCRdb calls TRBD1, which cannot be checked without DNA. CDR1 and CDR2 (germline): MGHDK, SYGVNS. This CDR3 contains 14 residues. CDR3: CASSESGTFYEQYF.

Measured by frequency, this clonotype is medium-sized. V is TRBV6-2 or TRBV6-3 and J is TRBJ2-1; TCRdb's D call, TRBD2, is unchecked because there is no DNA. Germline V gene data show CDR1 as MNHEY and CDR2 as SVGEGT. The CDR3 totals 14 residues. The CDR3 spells CASSPGLAGGEQFF.

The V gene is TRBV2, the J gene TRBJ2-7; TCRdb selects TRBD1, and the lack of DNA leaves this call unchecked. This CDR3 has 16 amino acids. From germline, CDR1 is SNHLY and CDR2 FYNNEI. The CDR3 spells CASSDPTGWFSYEQYF.

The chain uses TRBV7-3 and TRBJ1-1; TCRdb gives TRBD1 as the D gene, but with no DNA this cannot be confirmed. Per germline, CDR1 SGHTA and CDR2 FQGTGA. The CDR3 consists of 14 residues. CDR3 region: CASRATGTNTEAFF.

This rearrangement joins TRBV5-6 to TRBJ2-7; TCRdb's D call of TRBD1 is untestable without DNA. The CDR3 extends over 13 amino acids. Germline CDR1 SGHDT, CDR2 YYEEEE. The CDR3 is CSSSFDRHYEQYF.

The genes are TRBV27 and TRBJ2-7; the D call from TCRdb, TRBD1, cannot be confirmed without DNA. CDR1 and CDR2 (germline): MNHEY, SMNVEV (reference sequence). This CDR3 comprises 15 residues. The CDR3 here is CASSLGQGAPYEQYF.

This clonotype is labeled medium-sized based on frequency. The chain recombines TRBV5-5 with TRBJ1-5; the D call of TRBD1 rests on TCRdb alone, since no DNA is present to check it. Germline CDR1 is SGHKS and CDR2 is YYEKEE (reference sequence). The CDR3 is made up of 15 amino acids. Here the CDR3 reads CASSLAPGANQPQHF.

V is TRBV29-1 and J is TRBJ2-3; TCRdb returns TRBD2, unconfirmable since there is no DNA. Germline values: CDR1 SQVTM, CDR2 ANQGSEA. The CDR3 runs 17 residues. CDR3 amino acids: CSVLGLVSGSSTDTQYF.

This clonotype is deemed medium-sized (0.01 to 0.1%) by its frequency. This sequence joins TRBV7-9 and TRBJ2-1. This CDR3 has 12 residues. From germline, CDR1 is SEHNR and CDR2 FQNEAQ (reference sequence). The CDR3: CASSFGSNEQFF.

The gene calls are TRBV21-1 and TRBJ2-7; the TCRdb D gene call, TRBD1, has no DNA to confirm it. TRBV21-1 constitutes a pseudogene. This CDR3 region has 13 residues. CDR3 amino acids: CASGDRAAYEQYF.

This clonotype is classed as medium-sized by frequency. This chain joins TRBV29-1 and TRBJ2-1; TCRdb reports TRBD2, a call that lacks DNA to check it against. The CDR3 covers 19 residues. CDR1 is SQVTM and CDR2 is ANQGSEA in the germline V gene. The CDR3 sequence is CSVEGTTSGSLGSYNEQFF.

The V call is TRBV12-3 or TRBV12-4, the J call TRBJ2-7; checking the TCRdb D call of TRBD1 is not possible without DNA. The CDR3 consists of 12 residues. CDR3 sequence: CASSPLRYEQYF.

The CDR3 is CASRRTESGNTIYF. This sequence joins TRBV12-3 or TRBV12-4 and TRBJ1-3; the TCRdb call, TRBD1, lacks DNA for checking. The CDR3 loop spans 14 amino acids.

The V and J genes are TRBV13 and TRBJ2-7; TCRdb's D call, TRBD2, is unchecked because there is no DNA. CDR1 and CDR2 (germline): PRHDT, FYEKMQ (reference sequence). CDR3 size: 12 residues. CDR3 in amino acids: CASSEGSGEQYF.

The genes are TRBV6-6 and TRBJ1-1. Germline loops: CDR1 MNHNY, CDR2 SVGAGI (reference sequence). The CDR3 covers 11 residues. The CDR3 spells CATLFNTEAFF.

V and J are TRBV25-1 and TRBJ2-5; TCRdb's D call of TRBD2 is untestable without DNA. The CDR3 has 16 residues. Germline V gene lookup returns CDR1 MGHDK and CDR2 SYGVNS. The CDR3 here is CARSEYSWLAEETQYF.